A single sample is the source of the 25 T cell receptor beta chains below, sequenced in a study of T cells in Graves' hyperthyroidism and ophthalmopathy. RNA transcripts gave rise to amplified TCR beta CDR3 regions. TCR CDR3 underwent first-round RT-PCR with the HTBI primer set. MiXCR, applied by TCRdb to the multiplex PCR reads, yields one record per CDR3 protein. The sample shows around 400,000 distinct CDR3 sequences, around 16% of them seen only once. Sequenced input: blood. Receptors were obtained from a woman aged 18-29 years with Graves' hyperthyroidism that later progressed to Graves' ophthalmopathy.

Many counts were recorded for this clonotype. The chain links TRBV20-1 to TRBJ1-2; TRBD1 is a possible D gene (5 bases). CDR3 size: 13 residues. Germline V gene data show CDR1 as DFQATT and CDR2 as SNEGSKA (reference sequence). Trimming left V 0 bases short and J 4 bases short, with 9 bases between. The CDR3 protein is CSARDGTGYGYTF. CDR3 nucleotides: TGCAGTGCTAGAGACGGGACGGGCTATGGCTACACCTTC.

The gene calls are TRBV28 and TRBJ1-3; D uncertain. The length of the CDR3 is 15 residues. CDR1 MDHEN and CDR2 SYDVKM come from the germline V gene. V lost 5 bases to trimming and J lost 4 bases, with 15 bases between them. The CDR3, as DNA: TGTGCCAGCAGTCTAGGAACAAATTACGGAAACACCATATATTTT. Translating it yields CASSLGTNYGNTIYF. Filled out from reference TRBV28 and TRBJ1-3, the complete variable domain reads DVKVTQSSRYLVKRTGEKVFLECVQDMDHENMFWYRQDPGLGLRLIYFSYDVKMKEKGDIPEGYSVSREKKERFSLILESASTNQTSMYLCASSLGTNYGNTIYFGEGSWLTVV.

This clonotype was detected ten times or more. This chain links TRBV6-1 with TRBJ1-2; 10 nucleotides line up with TRBD1. CDR1 MNHNS and CDR2 SASEGT come from the germline V gene. The CDR3 covers 14 residues. V dropped 8 bases and J dropped 3; count of bases not matched to a gene: 6. The CDR3, as DNA: TGTGCCAGCTCCCGACAGGGGGCGGACTATGGCTACACCTTC. This sequence encodes CASSRQGADYGYTF.

This clonotype has a count of ten or more. This chain links TRBV20-1 with TRBJ2-7; D unclear. Trimming stripped 6 bases from V and 0 bases from J, with 12 bases between. Germline assignment: CDR1 DFQATT and CDR2 SNEGSKA (reference sequence). The CDR3 contains 13 residues. CDR3 DNA: TGCAGTGCCCCACGGATGGACTCCTACGAGCAGTACTTC. Amino acid sequence: CSAPRMDSYEQYF.

Ten or more counts support this clonotype. The V and J genes are TRBV5-1 and TRBJ2-1; the D call may be TRBD1 or TRBD2 (6 bases each). The CDR3 is 14 residues long. Per germline, CDR1 SGHRS and CDR2 YFSETQ. V lost 0 bases, J lost 8 bases, and 12 bases lay in between. CDR3 residues: CASSLVEEGDEQFF. DNA of the CDR3: TGCGCCAGCAGCTTGGTAGAGGAGGGGGATGAGCAGTTCTTC. The full variable domain, rest sourced from reference TRBV5-1 and TRBJ2-1, is KAGVTQTPRYLIKTRGQQVTLSCSPISGHRSVSWYQQTPGQGLQFLFEYFSETQRNKGNFPGRFSGRQFSNSRSEMNVSTLELGDSALYLCASSLVEEGDEQFFGPGTRLTVL.

This clonotype was counted between two and nine times. The genes are TRBV27 and TRBJ2-7; D may match TRBD1 or TRBD2 (5 bases each). Germline CDR1 is MNHEY and CDR2 is SMNVEV (reference sequence). This CDR3 has 13 residues. The ends were cut back, 6 bases at V and 7 bases at J, with 16 bases in the middle. DNA for the CDR3: TGTGCCAGCAGACAGGACCGGGGTTATGAGCAGTACTTC. The encoded protein is CASRQDRGYEQYF.

The table lists this clonotype with many counts. The chain joins TRBV6-2 or TRBV6-3 to TRBJ2-7; no clear D gene. Germline values: CDR1 MNHEY, CDR2 SVGEGT. The CDR3 extends over 12 amino acids. V lost 3 bases and J 1 base, leaving 4 bases between the germline ends. The CDR3 nucleotides are TGTGCCAGCAGTTATGTATCCTACGAGCAGTACTTC. Residues: CASSYVSYEQYF.

This clonotype was counted a few times. V is TRBV19 and J is TRBJ1-5; D perhaps matches TRBD1 (5 bases). From germline, CDR1 is LNHDA and CDR2 SQIVND (reference sequence). This CDR3 contains 15 residues. V lost 6 bases, J lost 2 bases, and 14 bases lay in between. The CDR3 sequence is CASSRDWGGNQPQHF. The CDR3 DNA is TGTGCCAGTAGCCGGGACTGGGGGGGCAATCAGCCCCAGCATTTT.

Only a few counts were recorded for this clonotype. CDR3 sequence (DNA): TGTGCCAGTAGAAAGGACAGGGGCTTTTCCTACGAGCAGTACTTC. This encodes CASRKDRGFSYEQYF. The chain recombines TRBV11-2 with TRBJ2-7; the match to TRBD1 covers 9 bases. The CDR3 covers 15 residues. Germline V gene lookup returns CDR1 SGHAT and CDR2 FQNNGV. Unmatched junction bases numbered 10, after V lost 9 bases and J lost 1 base.

There are many counts of this clonotype. This chain connects TRBV6-5 to TRBJ2-2; 8 bases align to TRBD2. Germline V CDR1 and CDR2: MNHEY, SVGAGI. Trimming took 2 bases from V and 9 from J; bases not matched to a gene: 11. The CDR3 loop spans 16 amino acids. CDR3 region: CASSYAGGLAGRELFF. CDR3 sequence (DNA): TGTGCCAGCAGTTACGCCGGTGGGCTAGCGGGCCGGGAGCTGTTTTTT.

This clonotype has just a few counts. The chain employs TRBV12-3 or TRBV12-4 and TRBJ2-5, with 7 bases lining up with TRBD2. CDR3 length: 17 amino acids. The junction had 14 bases not matched to a gene; V was cut back by 3 bases and J by 4 bases. CDR3 region: CASSFRWGLSVAETQYF. The CDR3 region has the DNA TGTGCCAGCAGTTTTAGATGGGGACTAAGCGTGGCAGAGACCCAGTACTTC.

The chain links TRBV27 to TRBJ1-4; TRBD1 is a possible D gene (5 bases). V was trimmed by 0 bases and J by 5 bases, leaving 10 bases between them. The germline V gene has CDR1 MNHEY and CDR2 SMNVEV (reference sequence). This CDR3 has 15 residues. As DNA, the CDR3 is TGTGCCAGCAGTTTATCGGGAGGGGCGAATGAAAAACTGTTTTTT. Translated, it gives CASSLSGGANEKLFF.

This clonotype was picked up many times. The chain couples TRBV6-2 or TRBV6-3 to TRBJ1-5, with no clear D. Looked up from germline, CDR1 is MNHEY and CDR2 is SVGEGT. Trimming took off 3 bases at V and 0 bases at J, with 9 bases between the two ends. The CDR3 runs 15 residues. The CDR3 DNA follows: TGTGCCAGCAGTTATCGGCAGACTAGCAATCAGCCCCAGCATTTT. As protein: CASSYRQTSNQPQHF.

The chain uses TRBV29-1 and TRBJ2-7, with 9 bases fitting TRBD1. This CDR3 region has 12 residues. Germline CDR1 SQVTM, CDR2 ANQGSEA. Germline trimming cut 6 bases from V and 5 bases from J; bases unmatched to any gene: 5. CDR3 region: CSVAQGAHEQYF. CDR3 nucleotides: TGCAGCGTAGCACAGGGGGCCCACGAGCAGTACTTC.

A few counts support this clonotype. J is TRBJ2-7 and V is TRBV4-2, with TRBD1 matching 9 bases. Looked up from germline, CDR1 is LGHNA and CDR2 is YNFKEQ. Trimming cost V 0 bases and J 2 bases; bases outside gene matches: 8. The CDR3 is made up of 17 amino acids. CDR3 sequence reads: CASSQEVRGQGPYEQYF. DNA for the CDR3: TGTGCCAGCAGCCAAGAAGTAAGGGGACAGGGCCCCTACGAGCAGTACTTC.

V usage is TRBV5-6 and J usage is TRBJ1-2, with 9 bases aligning to TRBD1. This CDR3 is 17 amino acids long. Germline assignment: CDR1 SGHDT and CDR2 YYEEEE. J was trimmed by 4 bases and V by 4 bases; bases with no gene match: 14. CDR3 sequence: CASSPGPGQGVFYGYTF. CDR3 in DNA: TGTGCCAGCAGCCCCGGACCGGGACAGGGAGTGTTCTATGGCTACACCTTC.

The chain links TRBV5-4 to TRBJ2-3, with 8 bases aligning to TRBD2. Losses at the gene ends were 4 bases for V and 3 bases for J; bases not matched to a gene: 1. Looked up from germline, CDR1 is SGHNT and CDR2 is YYREEE (reference sequence). There are 13 residues in the CDR3. CDR3 coding DNA: TGTGCCAGCAGCGCTAGCGGGACAGATACGCAGTATTTT. Translated, it gives CASSASGTDTQYF. Using reference TRBV5-4 and TRBJ2-3 for the parts outside the CDR3, the full variable domain is ETGVTQSPTHLIKTRGQQVTLRCSSQSGHNTVSWYQQALGQGPQFIFQYYREEENGRGNFPPRFSGLQFPNYSSELNVNALELDDSALYLCASSASGTDTQYFGPGTRLTVL.

This clonotype was recorded only once. This chain uses TRBV27 with TRBJ2-7, with 13 bases lining up with TRBD2. The CDR3 runs to 16 residues. From germline, CDR1 is MNHEY and CDR2 SMNVEV (reference sequence). V lost 4 bases and J lost 2; bases outside the gene matches: 5. The CDR3 is CASSYGTSGTTYEQYF. CDR3 nucleotide sequence: TGTGCCAGCAGTTACGGGACTAGCGGGACCACCTACGAGCAGTACTTC.

The sample holds many counts of this clonotype. The chain employs TRBV4-3 and TRBJ2-1; 12 nucleotides align to TRBD2. In germline, CDR1 is LGHNA, CDR2 YSLEER. There are 16 residues in the CDR3. J was trimmed by 4 bases and V by 2 bases; bases with no gene match: 3. CDR3 sequence (DNA): TGCGCCAGCAGCCAACGACTAGCGGGAGCGTACAATGAGCAGTTCTTC. This gives the protein CASSQRLAGAYNEQFF.

The table lists this clonotype with a few counts. V gene TRBV6-1 combines with J gene TRBJ2-7; D is ambiguous. The CDR3 contains 11 residues. CDR1 MNHNS and CDR2 SASEGT come from the germline V gene. V was clipped by 6 bases and J by 6 bases, with 9 bases between them. The CDR3 DNA reads TGTGCCAGCAGGCGAGACTCCGAGCAGTACTTC. Protein product: CASRRDSEQYF.

This clonotype was observed at least ten times. The rearrangement links TRBV11-3 to TRBJ2-1; D tentatively reads TRBD1 or TRBD2 (5 bases each). V was trimmed by 5 bases and J by 4 bases, leaving 21 bases between them. CDR1 and CDR2 (germline): SGHNT, YENEEA. CDR3 length: 17 residues. As DNA, the CDR3 is TGTGCCAGCAGCCCTAGCCAGGGTTTGGGCGATTACAATGAGCAGTTCTTC. Its translation: CASSPSQGLGDYNEQFF. The whole variable domain, filled in from reference TRBV11-3 and TRBJ2-1, reads EAGVVQSPRYKIIEKKQPVAFWCNPISGHNTLYWYLQNLGQGPELLIRYENEEAVDDSQLPKDRFSAERLKGVDSTLKIQPAELGDSAVYLCASSPSQGLGDYNEQFFGPGTRLTVL.

This clonotype was counted many times. This chain uses TRBV11-2 with TRBJ2-7; D gene uncertain. Trimming took 0 bases from V and 5 from J, leaving 14 bases between them. Germline CDR1 SGHAT, CDR2 FQNNGV. The CDR3 is made up of 15 amino acids. In DNA form, the CDR3 reads TGTGCCAGCAGCTTAGAAGGGTCCCCTCCCCACGAGCAGTACTTC. Protein sequence: CASSLEGSPPHEQYF.

This clonotype appeared a few times. The chain uses TRBV13 and TRBJ2-1; 14 positions match TRBD2. V trimming: 8 bases; J trimming: 7 bases; junction bases outside the gene matches: 7. CDR3 size: 15 residues. CDR1 PRHDT and CDR2 FYEKMQ come from the germline V gene (reference sequence). The CDR3 protein is CASHTGTSGGNEQFF. For the CDR3, the DNA is TGTGCCAGCCACACCGGGACTAGCGGGGGAAATGAGCAGTTCTTC.

In its sample, this clonotype was seen many times. J is TRBJ2-2 and V is TRBV6-2 or TRBV6-3; 8 bases agree with TRBD1. The trim removed 0 bases at V and 7 bases at J, leaving 1 base unmatched. Germline V gene data show CDR1 as MNHEY and CDR2 as SVGEGT. This CDR3 region has 14 residues. DNA of the CDR3: TGTGCCAGCAGTTACTCTGGACAGGGCGGGGAGCTGTTTTTT. Translated: CASSYSGQGGELFF.

This clonotype was detected ten times or more. This rearrangement joins TRBV2 to TRBJ2-7; the D is unclear. CDR1 and CDR2 (germline): SNHLY, FYNNEI. The CDR3 is 15 residues long. Trimming cost V 4 bases and J 0 bases, with 13 bases left between them. The CDR3 sequence: CASSVREISSYEQYF. The CDR3 DNA sequence: TGTGCCAGCAGTGTAAGGGAAATAAGCTCCTACGAGCAGTACTTC.